This T cell receptor (beta chain) was identified in a study of tumor and adjacent non-tumor tissue in lung cancer. About the research overall: There were approximately twelve adenocarcinoma, a couple of squamous cell carcinoma and 1 small cell lung cancer cases. Each sample yielded approximately 4.2 million productive TCRbeta reads on average.

On this clonotype: Its antigen is unknown. One end of the junction varies from germline; a read error may be responsible.

The template was RNA from unsorted bulk tissue. Looked up from germline, CDR1 is SGHAT and CDR2 is FQDESV (reference sequence). The CDR3 runs to 13 residues. Broader study findings: Tumor repertoires had a smaller top 100 clone share than normal lung.

The library came from three nested PCR rounds adapted from ARM-PCR protocols. A single record per CDR3 protein comes from TCRdb applying MiXCR to the multiplex PCR reads. In the table there are over 110,000 distinct CDR3 sequences, approximately 72% of which are singletons. This receptor was identified in a man in his sixties with small cell lung cancer. The V gene is TRBV11-1, the J gene TRBJ1-6; D is undetermined. Sequences were obtained from lung tumor tissue. CDR3 nucleotides: TGTGCCAGCTGCAACGACGAGAATTCATCCCTCCACTTT. Translating gives CASCNDENSSLHF. The full variable domain, with the rest looked up from reference TRBV11-1 and TRBJ1-6, is EAEVAQSPRYKITEKSQAVAFWCDPISGHATLYWYRQILGQGPELLVQFQDESVVDDSQLPKDRFSAERLKGVDSTLKIQPAELGDSAMYLCASCNDENSSLHFGNGTRLTVT.